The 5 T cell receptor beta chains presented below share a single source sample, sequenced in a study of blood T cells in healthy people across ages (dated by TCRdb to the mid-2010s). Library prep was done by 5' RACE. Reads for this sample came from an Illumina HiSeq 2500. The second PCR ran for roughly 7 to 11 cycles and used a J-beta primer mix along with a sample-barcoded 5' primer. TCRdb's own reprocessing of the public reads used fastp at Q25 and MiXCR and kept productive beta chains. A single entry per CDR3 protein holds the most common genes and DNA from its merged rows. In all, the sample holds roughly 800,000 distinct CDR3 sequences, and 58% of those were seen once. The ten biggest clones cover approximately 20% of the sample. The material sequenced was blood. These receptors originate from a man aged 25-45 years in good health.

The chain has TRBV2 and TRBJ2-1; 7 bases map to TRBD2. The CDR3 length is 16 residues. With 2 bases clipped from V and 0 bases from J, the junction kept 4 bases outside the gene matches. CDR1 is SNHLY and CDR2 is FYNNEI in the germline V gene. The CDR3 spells CASSEIERGSYNEQFF. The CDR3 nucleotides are TGTGCCAGCAGTGAAATCGAGCGGGGCTCCTACAATGAGCAGTTCTTC.

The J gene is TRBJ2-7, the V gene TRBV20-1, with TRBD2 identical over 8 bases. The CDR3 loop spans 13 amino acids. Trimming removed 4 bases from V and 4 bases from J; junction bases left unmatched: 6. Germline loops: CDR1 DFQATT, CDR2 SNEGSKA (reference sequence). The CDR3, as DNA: TGCAGTGCTAAGCGGGAGTCGGCGTACGAGCAGTACTTC. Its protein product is CSAKRESAYEQYF.

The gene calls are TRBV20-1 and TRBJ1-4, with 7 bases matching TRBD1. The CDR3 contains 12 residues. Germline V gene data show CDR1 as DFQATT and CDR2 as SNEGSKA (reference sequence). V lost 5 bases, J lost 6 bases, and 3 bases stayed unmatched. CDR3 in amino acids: CSARTGDEKLFF. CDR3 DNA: TGCAGTGCTCGGACAGGAGATGAAAAACTGTTTTTT.

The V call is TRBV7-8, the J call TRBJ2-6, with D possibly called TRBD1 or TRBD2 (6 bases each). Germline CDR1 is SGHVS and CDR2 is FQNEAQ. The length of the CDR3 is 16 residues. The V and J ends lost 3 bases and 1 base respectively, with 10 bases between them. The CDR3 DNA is TGTGCCAGCAGCTTGAGGGGGGAGTCTGGGGCCAACGTCCTGACTTTC. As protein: CASSLRGESGANVLTF.

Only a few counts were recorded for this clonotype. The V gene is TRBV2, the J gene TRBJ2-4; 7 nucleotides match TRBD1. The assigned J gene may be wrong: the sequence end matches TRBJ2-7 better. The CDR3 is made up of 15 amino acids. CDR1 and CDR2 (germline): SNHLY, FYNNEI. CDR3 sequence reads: CASSELGGAQHEQYF. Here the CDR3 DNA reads TGTGCCAGCAGTGAATTAGGGGGCGCTCAGCACGAGCAGTACTTC.